This T cell receptor beta chain was retrieved from a study of T cells in Graves' hyperthyroidism and ophthalmopathy. Whole-study findings and limits: For ophthalmopathy, model prediction preceded onset by a median roughly 6.2 months.

Germline loops: CDR1 SGHTA, CDR2 FQGTGA. This CDR3 spans 13 amino acids. V lost 5 bases and J 7 bases, leaving 9 bases between the germline ends. Amplification targeted TCR beta CDR3 regions from RNA transcripts. RT-PCR in the first round (using the HTBI primer set) targeted the TCR CDR3. Each CDR3 protein gets one entry after TCRdb re-called the multiplex PCR reads with MiXCR. This sample has around 580,000 distinct CDR3 sequences, with over 15% found just once. Clinical symptoms, serum thyroxine, TRAb, thyroid ultrasound and orbital computed tomography established diagnosis. This clonotype was observed a handful of times. The antigen is undetermined.

V usage is TRBV7-3 and J usage is TRBJ1-6, with D maybe TRBD1 (5 bases). The TCR comes from a woman under 30 with Graves' hyperthyroidism. The sequencing input was blood. The CDR3 DNA reads as TGTGCCAGCAGCGTAAGACAGAATTCACCCCTCCACTTT. Translating it yields CASSVRQNSPLHF.